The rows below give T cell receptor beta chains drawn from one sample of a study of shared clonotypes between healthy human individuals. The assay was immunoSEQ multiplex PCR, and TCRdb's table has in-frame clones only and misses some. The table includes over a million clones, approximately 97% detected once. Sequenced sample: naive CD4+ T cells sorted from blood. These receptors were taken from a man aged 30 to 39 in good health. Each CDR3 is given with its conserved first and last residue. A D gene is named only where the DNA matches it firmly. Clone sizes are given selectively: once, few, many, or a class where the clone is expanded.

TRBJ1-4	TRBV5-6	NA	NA	CASSFPEDEKLFF	TGTGCCAGCAGCTTCCCAGAGGATGAAAAACTGTTTTTT
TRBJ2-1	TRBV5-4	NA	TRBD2	CASSSRLAGGGDEQFF	TGTGCCAGCAGCTCGAGACTAGCGGGGGGAGGGGATGAGCAGTTCTTC
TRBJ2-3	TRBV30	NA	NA	CAWSGQIDRSTDTQYF	TGTGCCTGGAGTGGACAGATCGACAGGTCCACAGATACGCAGTATTTT
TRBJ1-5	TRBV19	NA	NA	CASKSLWGGNNQPQHF	TGTGCCAGTAAATCTCTTTGGGGGGGGAACAATCAGCCCCAGCATTTT
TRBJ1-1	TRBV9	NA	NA	CASSVVWDFNTEAFF	TGTGCCAGCAGCGTTGTCTGGGACTTTAACACTGAAGCTTTCTTT
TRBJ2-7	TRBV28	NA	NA	CASSSSLALYEQYF	TGTGCCAGCAGTTCGAGTCTCGCCCTCTACGAGCAGTACTTC
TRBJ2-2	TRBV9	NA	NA	CASSRRTGELFF	TGTGCCAGCAGCCGGAGGACCGGGGAGCTGTTTTTT
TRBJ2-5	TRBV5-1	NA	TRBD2	CASSPGTIQETQYF	TGCGCCAGCAGCCCCGGGACTATACAAGAGACCCAGTACTTC
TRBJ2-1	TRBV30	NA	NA	CAWSVGTGYNEQFF	TGTGCCTGGAGTGTAGGCACGGGCTACAATGAGCAGTTCTTC
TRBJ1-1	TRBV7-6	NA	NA	CASSSRGNAEAFF	TGTGCCAGCAGCTCTAGGGGTAACGCTGAAGCTTTCTTT
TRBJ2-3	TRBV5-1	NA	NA	CASQGRVATDTQYF	TGCGCCAGCCAGGGAAGGGTCGCGACAGATACGCAGTATTTT
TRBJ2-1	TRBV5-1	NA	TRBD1	CASSGGTGTYNEQFF	TGCGCCAGCAGCGGGGGGACAGGCACCTACAATGAGCAGTTCTTC
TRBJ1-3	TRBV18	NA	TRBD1	CASLPQLGQVAGNTIYF	TGTGCCAGCTTACCCCAGCTGGGACAGGTCGCTGGAAACACCATATATTTT
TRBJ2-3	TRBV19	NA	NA	CASNPRGARDTQYF	TGTGCCAGTAACCCACGGGGGGCACGCGATACGCAGTATTTT
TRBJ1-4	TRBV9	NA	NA	CASSVGGYGEKLFF	TGTGCCAGCAGTGTTGGGGGGTATGGGGAAAAACTGTTTTTT
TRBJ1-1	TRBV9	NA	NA	CASSVAPSSEAFF	TGTGCCAGCAGCGTAGCCCCCAGTTCTGAAGCTTTCTTT
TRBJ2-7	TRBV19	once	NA	CASSISRTAGSYEQYF	TGTGCCAGTAGTATATCAAGGACAGCGGGGTCCTACGAGCAGTACTTC
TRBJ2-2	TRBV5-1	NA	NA	CASSPPGTGELFF	TGCGCCAGCAGCCCTCCCGGCACCGGGGAGCTGTTTTTT
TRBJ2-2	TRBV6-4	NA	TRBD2	CASRGLAGLSGELFF	TGTGCCAGCAGAGGACTAGCGGGATTGTCCGGGGAGCTGTTTTTT
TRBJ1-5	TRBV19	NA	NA	CASSITRQAYNQPQHF	TGTGCCAGTAGTATAACCAGACAGGCTTACAATCAGCCCCAGCATTTT
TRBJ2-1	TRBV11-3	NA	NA	CASSIRGSSYNEQFF	TGTGCCAGCAGCATCAGGGGAAGCTCCTACAATGAGCAGTTCTTC
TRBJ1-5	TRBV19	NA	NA	CASSTRDGYQPQHF	TGTGCCAGTAGCACACGGGACGGATATCAGCCCCAGCATTTT
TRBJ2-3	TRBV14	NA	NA	CASSPRTKPDTQYF	TGTGCCAGCAGCCCCCGGACTAAGCCTGATACGCAGTATTTT
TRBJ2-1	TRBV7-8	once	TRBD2	CASRPTGTSSYNEQFF	TGTGCCAGCAGACCAACCGGGACTAGCTCCTACAATGAGCAGTTCTTC
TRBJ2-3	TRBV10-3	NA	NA	CAISWEFGQLPSDTQYF	TGTGCCATCAGTTGGGAATTTGGGCAGCTACCGTCAGATACGCAGTATTTT
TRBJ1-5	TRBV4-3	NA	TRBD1	CASSPGQGGQPQHF	TGCGCCAGCAGCCCTGGACAGGGCGGTCAGCCCCAGCATTTT
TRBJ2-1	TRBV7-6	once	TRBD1	CASSSLEGARNEQFF	TGTGCCAGCAGCTCTCTAGAGGGGGCGCGGAATGAGCAGTTCTTC
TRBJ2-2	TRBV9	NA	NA	CASSVGASVAGELFF	TGTGCCAGCAGCGTAGGGGCTAGCGTGGCCGGGGAGCTGTTTTTT
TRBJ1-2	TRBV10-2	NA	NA	CASSRQDPQRGYGYTF	TGCGCCAGCAGTCGACAGGACCCCCAGCGGGGCTATGGCTACACCTTC
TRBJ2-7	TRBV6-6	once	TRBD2	CASSQLAGAYEQYF	TGTGCCAGCAGTCAACTAGCGGGAGCCTACGAGCAGTACTTC
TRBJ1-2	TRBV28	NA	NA	CASSFSGQTYGYTF	TGTGCCAGCAGTTTTTCGGGCCAGACCTATGGCTACACCTTC
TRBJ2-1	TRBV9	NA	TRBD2	CASSALSKREFYNEQFF	TGTGCCAGCAGCGCACTTTCAAAGCGGGAGTTCTACAATGAGCAGTTCTTC
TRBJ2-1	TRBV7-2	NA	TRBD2	CASSPLPTSGRTFYNEQFF	TGTGCCAGCAGCCCCCTCCCCACTAGCGGGAGAACTTTCTACAATGAGCAGTTCTTC
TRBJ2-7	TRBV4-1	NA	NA	CASSQDEQTGPFSYEQYF	TGCGCCAGCAGCCAAGATGAACAGACAGGCCCTTTTTCCTACGAGCAGTACTTC
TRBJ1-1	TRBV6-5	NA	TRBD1	CASTGQPNTEAFF	TGTGCCAGCACGGGACAGCCGAACACTGAAGCTTTCTTT
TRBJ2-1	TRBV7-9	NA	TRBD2	CAILRTSGSNEQFF	TGTGCCATCCTCCGGACTAGCGGTTCCAATGAGCAGTTCTTC
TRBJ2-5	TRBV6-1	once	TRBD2	CASSESLSGTSGRVRETQYF	TGTGCCAGCAGTGAATCCTTAAGTGGGACTAGCGGGAGGGTTCGAGAGACCCAGTACTTC
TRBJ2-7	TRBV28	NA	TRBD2	CASSLPRVAGRYEQYF	TGTGCCAGCAGTTTGCCGCGAGTAGCGGGAAGATACGAGCAGTACTTC
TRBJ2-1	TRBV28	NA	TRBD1	CASSRTGYNEQFF	TGTGCCAGCAGTCGGACAGGCTACAATGAGCAGTTCTTC
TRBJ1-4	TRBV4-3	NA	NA	CASSQATGNFGNEKLFF	TGCGCCAGCAGCCAAGCCACAGGGAATTTTGGTAATGAAAAACTGTTTTTT
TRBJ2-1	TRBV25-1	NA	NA	CASSEYKGNEQFF	TGTGCCAGCAGTGAGTATAAAGGCAATGAGCAGTTCTTC
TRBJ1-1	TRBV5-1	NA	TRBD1	CASSSGQGRTEAFF	TGCGCCAGCAGCTCCGGACAGGGGCGGACTGAAGCTTTCTTT
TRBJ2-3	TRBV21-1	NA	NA	CASSKGSKSTDTQYF	TGTGCCAGCAGCAAAGGGTCGAAGAGCACAGATACGCAGTATTTT
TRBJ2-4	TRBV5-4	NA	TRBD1	CASSHEGQSKNIQYF	TGTGCCAGCAGCCACGAGGGACAGTCCAAAAACATTCAGTACTTC
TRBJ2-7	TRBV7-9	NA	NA	CASSPQSARSYEQYF	TGTGCCAGCAGCCCCCAGTCGGCTAGAAGCTACGAGCAGTACTTC
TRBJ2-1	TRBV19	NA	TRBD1	CATMAAGGSGEQFF	TGTGCCACTATGGCGGCAGGGGGCTCCGGTGAGCAGTTCTTC
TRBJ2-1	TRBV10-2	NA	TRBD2	CASTRTSGRNNEQFF	TGCGCCAGCACCCGAACTAGCGGGAGGAACAATGAGCAGTTCTTC
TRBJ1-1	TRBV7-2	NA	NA	CASSLGRAPTEAFF	TGTGCCAGCAGCTTAGGGAGGGCGCCCACTGAAGCTTTCTTT
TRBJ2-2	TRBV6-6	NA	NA	CASSYDGGRTGELFF	TGTGCCAGCAGTTACGACGGGGGCCGGACCGGGGAGCTGTTTTTT
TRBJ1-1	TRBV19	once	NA	CASSIIDGGGGGEAFF	TGTGCCAGTAGTATAATCGACGGCGGGGGCGGTGGTGAAGCTTTCTTT
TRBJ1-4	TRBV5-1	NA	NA	CASSLGPASANEKLFF	TGCGCCAGCAGCTTGGGACCGGCGAGTGCTAATGAAAAACTGTTTTTT
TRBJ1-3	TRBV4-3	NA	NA	CASSQDWGPGASGNTIYF	TGCGCCAGCAGCCAAGATTGGGGCCCCGGAGCCTCTGGAAACACCATATATTTT
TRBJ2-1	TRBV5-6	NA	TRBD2	CASSSSGMRSYNEQFF	TGTGCCAGCAGCTCCAGCGGGATGAGATCCTACAATGAGCAGTTCTTC